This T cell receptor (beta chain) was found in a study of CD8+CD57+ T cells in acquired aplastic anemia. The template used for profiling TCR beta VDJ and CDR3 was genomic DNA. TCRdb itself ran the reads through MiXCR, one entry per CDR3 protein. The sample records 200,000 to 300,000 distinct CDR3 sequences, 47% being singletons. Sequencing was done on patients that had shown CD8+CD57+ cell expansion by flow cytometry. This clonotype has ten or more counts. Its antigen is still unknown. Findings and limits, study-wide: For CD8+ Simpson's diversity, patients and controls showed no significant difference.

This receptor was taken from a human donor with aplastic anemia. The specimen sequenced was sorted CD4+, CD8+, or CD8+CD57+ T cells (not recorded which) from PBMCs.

CDR3 sequence: CATRGDTYEQYF. Here the CDR3 DNA reads TGTGCCACGAGAGGGGATACCTACGAGCAGTACTTC. V is TRBV7-2 and J is TRBJ2-7; D tentatively fits TRBD1 or TRBD2 (5 bases each). With 10 bases removed from V and 2 bases from J, the gap between germline ends came to 12 bases. Germline-derived CDR1 and CDR2 are SGHTA and FQGNSA. This CDR3 spans 12 amino acids.